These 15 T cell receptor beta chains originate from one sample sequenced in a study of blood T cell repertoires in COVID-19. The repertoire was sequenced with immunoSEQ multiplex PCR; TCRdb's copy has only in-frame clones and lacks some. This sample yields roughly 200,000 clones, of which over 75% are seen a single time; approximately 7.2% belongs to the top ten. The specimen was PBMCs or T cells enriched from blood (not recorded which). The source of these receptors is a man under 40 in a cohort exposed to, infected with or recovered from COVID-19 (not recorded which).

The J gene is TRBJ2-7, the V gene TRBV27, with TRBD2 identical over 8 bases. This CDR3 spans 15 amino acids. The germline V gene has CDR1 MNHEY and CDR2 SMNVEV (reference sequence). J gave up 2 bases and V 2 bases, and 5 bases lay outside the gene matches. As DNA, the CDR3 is TGTGCCAGCAGTTTAGTATACGGGAGGGCCTACGAGCAGTACTTC. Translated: CASSLVYGRAYEQYF.

DNA of the CDR3: TGCGCCAGCAGCCAAGATTCGGGCAATGAGCAGTTCTTC. This gives the protein CASSQDSGNEQFF. The rearrangement links TRBV4-3 to TRBJ2-1; D remains ambiguous. This CDR3 has 13 residues. Germline V CDR1 and CDR2: LGHNA, YSLEER. Deletions cut 0 bases from V and 6 bases from J, with 6 bases between.

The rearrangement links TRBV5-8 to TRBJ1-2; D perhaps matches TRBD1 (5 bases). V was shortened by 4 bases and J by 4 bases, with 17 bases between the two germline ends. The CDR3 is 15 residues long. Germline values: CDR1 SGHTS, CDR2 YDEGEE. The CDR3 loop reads CASSSTGQGGYGYTF. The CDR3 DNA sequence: TGTGCCAGCAGCAGCACCGGCCAGGGTGGCTATGGCTACACCTTC. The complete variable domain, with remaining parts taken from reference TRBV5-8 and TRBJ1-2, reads EAGVTQSPTHLIKTRGQQATLRCSPISGHTSVYWYQQALGLGLQFLLWYDEGEERNRGNFPPRFSGRQFPNYSSELNVNALELEDSALYLCASSSTGQGGYGYTFGSGTRLTVV.

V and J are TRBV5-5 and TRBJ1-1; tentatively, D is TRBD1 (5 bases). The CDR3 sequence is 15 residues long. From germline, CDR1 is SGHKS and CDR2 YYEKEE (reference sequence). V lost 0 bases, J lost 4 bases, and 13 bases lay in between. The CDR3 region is CASSLAPGHRTEAFF. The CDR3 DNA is TGTGCCAGCAGCTTGGCCCCAGGGCATCGCACTGAAGCTTTCTTT.

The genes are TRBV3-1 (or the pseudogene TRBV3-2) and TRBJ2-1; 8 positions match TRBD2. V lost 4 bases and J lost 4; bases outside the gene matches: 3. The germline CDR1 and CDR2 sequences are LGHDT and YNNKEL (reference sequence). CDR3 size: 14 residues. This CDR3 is CASSRREAYNEQFF. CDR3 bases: TGTGCCAGCAGCCGGCGGGAGGCTTACAATGAGCAGTTCTTC.

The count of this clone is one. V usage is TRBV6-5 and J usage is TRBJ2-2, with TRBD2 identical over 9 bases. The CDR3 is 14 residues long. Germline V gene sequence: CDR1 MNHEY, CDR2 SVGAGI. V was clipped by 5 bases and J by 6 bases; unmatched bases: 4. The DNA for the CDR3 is TGTGCCAGCAGTCCTAGCGGGATCGCCGGGGAGCTGTTTTTT. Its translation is CASSPSGIAGELFF.

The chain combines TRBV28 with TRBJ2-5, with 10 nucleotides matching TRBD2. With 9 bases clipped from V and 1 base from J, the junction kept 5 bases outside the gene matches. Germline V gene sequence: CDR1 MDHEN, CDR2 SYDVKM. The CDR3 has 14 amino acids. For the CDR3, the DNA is TGTGCCAGTACAAAGCGGGAGGGCCAAGAGACCCAGTACTTC. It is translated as CASTKREGQETQYF.

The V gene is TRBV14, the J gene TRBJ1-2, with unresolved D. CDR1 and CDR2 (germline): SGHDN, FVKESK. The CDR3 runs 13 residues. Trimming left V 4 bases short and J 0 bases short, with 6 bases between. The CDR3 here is CASSLLTNYGYTF. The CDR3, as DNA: TGTGCCAGCAGCCTGTTAACTAACTATGGCTACACCTTC.

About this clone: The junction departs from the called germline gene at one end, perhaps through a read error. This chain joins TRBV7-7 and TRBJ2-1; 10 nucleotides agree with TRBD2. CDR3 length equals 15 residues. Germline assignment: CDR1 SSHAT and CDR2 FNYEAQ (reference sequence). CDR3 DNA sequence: TGTGCTAGCAGCTTAGACACTAGCGGGACAGATGAGCAGTTCTTC. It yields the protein CASSLDTSGTDEQFF.

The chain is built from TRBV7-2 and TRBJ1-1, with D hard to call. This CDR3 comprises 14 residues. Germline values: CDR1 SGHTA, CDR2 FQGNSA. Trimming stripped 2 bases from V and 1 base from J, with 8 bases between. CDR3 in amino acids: CASSLIQWNTEAFF. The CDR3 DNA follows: TGTGCCAGCAGCTTAATACAGTGGAACACTGAAGCTTTCTTT.

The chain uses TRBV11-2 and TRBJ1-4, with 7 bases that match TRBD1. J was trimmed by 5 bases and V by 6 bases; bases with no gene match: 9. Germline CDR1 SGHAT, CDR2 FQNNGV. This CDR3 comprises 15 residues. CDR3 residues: CASSKTRGLNEKLFF. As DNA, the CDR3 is TGTGCCAGCAGTAAAACGAGGGGGCTCAATGAAAAACTGTTTTTT. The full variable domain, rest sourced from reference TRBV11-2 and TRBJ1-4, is EAGVAQSPRYKIIEKRQSVAFWCNPISGHATLYWYQQILGQGPKLLIQFQNNGVVDDSQLPKDRFSAERLKGVDSTLKIQPAKLEDSAVYLCASSKTRGLNEKLFFGSGTQLSVL.

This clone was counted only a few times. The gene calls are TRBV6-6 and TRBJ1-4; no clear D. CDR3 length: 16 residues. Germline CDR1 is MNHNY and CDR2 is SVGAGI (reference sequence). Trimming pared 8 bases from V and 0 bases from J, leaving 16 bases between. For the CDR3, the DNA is TGTGCCAGCTGTCGAGCTAAGGAGGCAACTAATGAAAAACTGTTTTTT. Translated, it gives CASCRAKEATNEKLFF.

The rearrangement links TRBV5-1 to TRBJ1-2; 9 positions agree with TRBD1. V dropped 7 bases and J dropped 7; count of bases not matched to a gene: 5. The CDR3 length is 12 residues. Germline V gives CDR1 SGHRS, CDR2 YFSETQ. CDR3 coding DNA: TGCGCCAGCTCGGGGGACAGGGCTGGCTACACCTTC. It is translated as CASSGDRAGYTF.

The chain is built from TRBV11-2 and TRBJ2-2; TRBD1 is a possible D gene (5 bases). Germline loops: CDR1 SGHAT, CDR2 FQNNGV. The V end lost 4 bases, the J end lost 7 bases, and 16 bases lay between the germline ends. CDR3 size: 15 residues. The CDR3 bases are TGTGCCAGCAGCTCGATGGACACCGCTATCGGGGAGCTGTTTTTT. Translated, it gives CASSSMDTAIGELFF.

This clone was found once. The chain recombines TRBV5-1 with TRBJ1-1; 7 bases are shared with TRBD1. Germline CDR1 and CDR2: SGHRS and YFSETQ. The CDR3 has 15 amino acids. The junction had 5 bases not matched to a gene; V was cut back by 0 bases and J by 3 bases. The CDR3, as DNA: TGCGCCAGCAGCTTGGAGGGGGCGCGGGACACTGAAGCTTTCTTT. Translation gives CASSLEGARDTEAFF.